This entry is about one T cell receptor beta chain. V was cut by 3 bases and J by 8 bases, with 16 bases left in between. Per germline, CDR1 LNHDA and CDR2 SQIVND (reference sequence). The CDR3 extends over 15 amino acids. The primer mix had 60 Vbeta and 13 Jbeta primers. Method: immunoSEQ multiplex PCR; TCRdb's copy keeps in-frame clones and lacks some. The table lists 65,000 to 80,000 clones, around 68% of them singletons. The data were taken from a study of cytomegalovirus exposure and HLA in healthy donors. The sample was PBMCs. This TCR was recovered from a middle-aged man in good health and CMV-seropositive. The chain has TRBV19 and TRBJ1-4, with D possibly TRBD1 on 5 matching bases. The CDR3 loop reads CASSMSGVVGEKLFF. The CDR3 DNA follows: TGTGCCAGTAGTATGTCGGGGGTTGTCGGCGAAAAACTGTTTTTT.